Shown below are 9 T cell receptor beta chains from a single sample sequenced in a study of OX40 agonist ivuxolimab in advanced cancers. Data came from immunoSEQ multiplex PCR; TCRdb stores just in-frame clones and leaves some out. The sample yields 25,000 to 40,000 clones, 80% to 90% seen once. The sequencing used CD4+ or CD8+ T cells sorted from blood, collected in a trial of the OX40 agonist ivuxolimab. The receptors originated from an adult with an advanced solid tumor such as melanoma, head and neck, liver or kidney cancer.

This clone turned up a few times. The chain combines TRBV25-1 with TRBJ1-1; D is uncertain. Trimming stripped 6 bases from V and 8 bases from J, with 1 base between. Germline CDR1 and CDR2: MGHDK and SYGVNS. CDR3 size: 8 residues. The CDR3 nucleotides are TGTGCCAGCAGAGAAGCTTTCTTT. Amino acids: CASREAFF.

V usage is TRBV6-5 and J usage is TRBJ2-2; D remains unclear. V was cut by 2 bases and J by 6 bases, with 7 bases left in between. The germline V gene encodes CDR1 MNHEY and CDR2 SVGAGI. The CDR3 length is 13 residues. CDR3 protein: CASSYRHPGELFF. As DNA, the CDR3 is TGTGCCAGCAGTTACCGTCATCCCGGGGAGCTGTTTTTT.

This chain connects TRBV12-2 to TRBJ1-2. TRBV12-2 is termed a pseudogene. The CDR3 covers 12 residues. The CDR3 DNA follows: TGTGCAAGTCGCTCCCGAGGCCGGGGCTACACCTTC. Translation gives CASRSRGRGYTF.

The chain employs TRBV7-2 and TRBJ1-6; 9 bases match TRBD1. The ends lost 7 bases at V and 9 bases at J; junction bases unmatched: 7. This CDR3 is 14 amino acids long. CDR1 and CDR2 (germline): SGHTA, FQGNSA. The CDR3 DNA is TGTGCCAGCACCGTCCGGGACAGGGTTTCACCCCTCCACTTT. Protein sequence: CASTVRDRVSPLHF.

The chain combines TRBV6-9 with TRBJ1-5, with D tentatively TRBD1 (5 bases). This CDR3 has 13 amino acids. Germline V gene lookup returns CDR1 MNHGY and CDR2 SVAAGI. V lost 6 bases and J lost 4, with 10 bases in between. The CDR3 loop is CASRRDGNQPQHF. The CDR3 DNA sequence: TGTGCCAGCAGGCGGGACGGAAATCAGCCCCAGCATTTT.

The chain links TRBV4-3 to TRBJ2-1; D is possibly TRBD2 (7 bases). Trimming removed 4 bases at V and 10 bases at J, with 20 bases between. Germline V gives CDR1 LGHNA, CDR2 YSLEER. The CDR3 is made up of 15 amino acids. The CDR3 is CASSLITGGRGEQFF. CDR3 nucleotides: TGCGCCAGCAGCCTCATCACGGGGGGCCGAGGAGAGCAGTTCTTC.

The V gene is TRBV6-1, the J gene TRBJ1-1, with a possible D match to TRBD1 (6 bases). The germline V and J ends were trimmed by 3 bases and 6 bases, with 20 bases remaining between them. Looked up from germline, CDR1 is MNHNS and CDR2 is SASEGT. The CDR3 is made up of 16 amino acids. The CDR3, as DNA: TGTGCCAGCAGTGACGGGGGGCGCAGGGTAGTACCTGAAGCTTTCTTT. This translates into CASSDGGRRVVPEAFF.

The CDR3 nucleotides are TGTGCCAGCAGCTTAAACAGAGGAAACTATGGCTACACCTTC. It is translated as CASSLNRGNYGYTF. The V and J genes are TRBV11-1 and TRBJ1-2; D not resolved. V gave up 2 bases and J gave up 2 bases, with 9 bases separating them. Germline V gene lookup returns CDR1 SGHAT and CDR2 FQDESV (reference sequence). This CDR3 contains 14 residues.

The chain couples TRBV5-4 to TRBJ1-1, with D perhaps matching TRBD1 (5 bases). The CDR3 sequence is 12 residues long. V lost 4 bases to trimming and J lost 11 bases, with 15 bases between them. Germline V gene lookup returns CDR1 SGHNT and CDR2 YYREEE (reference sequence). CDR3 amino acids: CASSVDLGTAFF. The CDR3 region has the DNA TGTGCCAGCAGCGTCGATCTCGGGACGGCTTTCTTT.